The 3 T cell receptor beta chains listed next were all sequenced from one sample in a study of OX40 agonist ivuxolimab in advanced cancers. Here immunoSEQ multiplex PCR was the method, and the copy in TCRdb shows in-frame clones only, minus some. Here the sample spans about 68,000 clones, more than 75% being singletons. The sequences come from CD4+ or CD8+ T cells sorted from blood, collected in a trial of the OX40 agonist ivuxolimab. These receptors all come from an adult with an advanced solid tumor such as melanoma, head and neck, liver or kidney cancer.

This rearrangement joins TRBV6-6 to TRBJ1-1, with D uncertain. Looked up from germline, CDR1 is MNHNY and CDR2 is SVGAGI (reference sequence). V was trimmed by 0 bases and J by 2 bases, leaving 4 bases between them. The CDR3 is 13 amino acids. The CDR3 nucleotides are TGTGCCAGCAGTTACTCGACAAACACTGAAGCTTTCTTT. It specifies CASSYSTNTEAFF.

Here the CDR3 reads CASRLTGVTEAFF. The CDR3 DNA reads TGTGCCAGCAGATTGACGGGGGTCACTGAAGCTTTCTTT. This sequence joins TRBV7-2 and TRBJ1-1, with a weak D call TRBD1 (5 bases). The CDR3 runs 13 residues. The V end lost 6 bases, the J end lost 4 bases, and 12 bases lay between the germline ends. CDR1 and CDR2 from the germline V gene are SGHTA and FQGNSA.

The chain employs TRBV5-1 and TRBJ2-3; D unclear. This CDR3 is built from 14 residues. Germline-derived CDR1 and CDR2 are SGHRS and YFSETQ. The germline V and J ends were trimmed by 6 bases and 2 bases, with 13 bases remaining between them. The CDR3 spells CASTASGYTDTQYF. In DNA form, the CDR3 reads TGCGCCAGCACCGCTTCCGGTTACACAGATACGCAGTATTTT.